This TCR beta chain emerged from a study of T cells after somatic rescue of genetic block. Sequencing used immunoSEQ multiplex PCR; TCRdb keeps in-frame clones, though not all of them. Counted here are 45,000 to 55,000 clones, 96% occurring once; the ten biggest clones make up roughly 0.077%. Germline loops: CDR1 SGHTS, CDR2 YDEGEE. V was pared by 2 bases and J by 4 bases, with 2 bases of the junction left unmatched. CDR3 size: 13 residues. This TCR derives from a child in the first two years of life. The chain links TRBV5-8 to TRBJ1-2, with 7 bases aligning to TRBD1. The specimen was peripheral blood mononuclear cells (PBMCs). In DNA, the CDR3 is TGTGCCAGCAGCTTCCGGGACAGCTATGGCTACACCTTC. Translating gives CASSFRDSYGYTF.